The clone carrying this T cell receptor beta chain is medium-sized by frequency. This record belongs to a study of CXCR3-negative and CXCR3-positive naive CD8 T cells. The libraries of TRB cDNA were constructed through 5' RACE using UMI labels. TCRdb reanalyzed the 5' RACE reads, giving one entry per CDR3 protein sequence and no DNA. This specimen shows some 8,700 distinct CDR3 sequences; the ten leading clones hold 0.95% to 1.3%. The CD45RO-CCR7+CD27+CD95- phenotype denoted naive CD8+ T cells. CDR1 is SQVTM and CDR2 is ANQGSEA in the germline V gene. The CDR3 length is 13 residues. The chain employs TRBV29-1 and TRBJ2-3; TCRdb names TRBD2, which stays unverified in the absence of DNA. Sequenced: naive CXCR3- CD8+ T cells from blood. Documented subset: CD45RO-CCR7+CD27+CD95- naive CD8+ T cells lacking CXCR3 (TNR3-). The origin of this receptor is a human donor in good health. Some clones in this sample may be carry-over from other donors' samples. The CDR3 region is CSVPGLRGDTQYF.